The 17 T cell receptor beta chains below were found in one sample sequenced in a study of T cells expressing NK-cell markers. No DNA is given; TCRdb re-called the 5' RACE reads and lists each CDR3 protein once. The sample spans a few hundred thousand distinct CDR3 sequences; the ten largest clones claim approximately 3.5%. Input material: blood T cells: a sorted CD56 or NKG2C T cell subset, CD4+ or CD8+ T cells, or bulk PBMC T cells (not recorded which). Receptors were obtained from a man younger than 35 in good health.

The chain combines TRBV15 with TRBJ1-1. CDR1 is LNHNV and CDR2 is YYDKDF in the germline V gene (reference sequence). There are 12 residues in the CDR3. This CDR3 reads CATSGDSTEAFF.

This chain links TRBV24-1 with TRBJ2-1; TCRdb gives TRBD1 as the D gene, but with no DNA this cannot be confirmed. Germline-derived CDR1 and CDR2 are KGHDR and SFDVKD. The CDR3 is 16 amino acids. The CDR3 protein is CATSDLTGLRTNEQFF.

The chain links TRBV10-1 to TRBJ2-1. The CDR3 runs to 15 residues. Germline values: CDR1 WNHNN, CDR2 SYGVQD (reference sequence). This CDR3 reads CARRLGSGSYNEQFF.

V gene TRBV10-3 combines with J gene TRBJ2-1; lacking DNA, the TRBD2 call made by TCRdb goes unchecked. From germline, CDR1 is ENHRY and CDR2 SYGVKD. The CDR3 is 15 amino acids. This CDR3 is CAISESASGGDEQFF.

The chain has TRBV7-9 and TRBJ2-1; lacking DNA, the TRBD2 call made by TCRdb goes unchecked. Germline V gene lookup returns CDR1 SEHNR and CDR2 FQNEAQ (reference sequence). CDR3 length: 16 amino acids. The chain's CDR3 is CASSLVVGVGDNEQFF.

The chain uses TRBV20-1 and TRBJ2-1; TCRdb designates TRBD2, a call that cannot be tested without DNA. Germline V gene sequence: CDR1 DFQATT, CDR2 SNEGSKA (reference sequence). The CDR3 covers 14 residues. This CDR3 reads CSATSGSSYNEQFF.

The chain recombines TRBV6-1 with TRBJ1-2; TCRdb's D gene call, TRBD1, goes unchecked for lack of DNA. CDR1 is MNHNS, CDR2 SASEGT, per germline. The CDR3 has 13 amino acids. CDR3: CASRDRGKGGYTF.

The chain has TRBV10-3 and TRBJ2-1; the D call of TRBD2 rests on TCRdb alone, since no DNA is present to check it. The CDR3 spans 14 residues. Germline values: CDR1 ENHRY, CDR2 SYGVKD. CDR3 sequence reads: CAIKGLAGYNEQFF.

This chain joins TRBV12-3 or TRBV12-4 and TRBJ1-3. The CDR3 is 12 residues long. CDR3 loop: CASIKVGNTIYF.

The V call is TRBV11-2, the J call TRBJ2-7; TCRdb selects TRBD2, and the lack of DNA leaves this call unchecked. This CDR3 is built from 15 residues. CDR1 is SGHAT, CDR2 FQNNGV, per germline. The CDR3 loop reads CASSFPFNSGGEQYF.

The CDR3 here is CASSLDRGAQPQHF. The V call is TRBV12-3 or TRBV12-4, the J call TRBJ1-5; checking the TCRdb D call of TRBD1 is not possible without DNA. The CDR3 is made up of 14 amino acids.

The gene calls are TRBV18 and TRBJ2-7; TCRdb proposes TRBD2, but this gene call is untestable without DNA. The CDR3 extends over 16 amino acids. Germline assignment: CDR1 KGHSH and CDR2 LQKENI. The CDR3 loop is CASSVKGLAGDREQYF.

The chain couples TRBV5-1 to TRBJ2-1. This CDR3 has 17 amino acids. Per germline, CDR1 SGHRS and CDR2 YFSETQ. The CDR3 here is CASSLASGSSSYNEQFF.

The V call is TRBV18, the J call TRBJ2-7; with no DNA, the TCRdb D assignment of TRBD2 cannot be verified. Germline CDR1 and CDR2: KGHSH and LQKENI. This CDR3 is built from 14 residues. The CDR3 sequence is CASSPPGTFGEQYF.

This sequence joins TRBV27 and TRBJ2-3; TCRdb's assignment of TRBD2 cannot be checked, as there is no DNA. Germline V lookup: CDR1 MNHEY, CDR2 SMNVEV (reference sequence). The CDR3 is made up of 18 amino acids. The CDR3 is CASSSMTSGILGTDTQYF.

V usage is TRBV30 and J usage is TRBJ1-5. There are 13 residues in the CDR3. Germline values: CDR1 GTSNPN, CDR2 SVGIG (reference sequence). The CDR3 sequence: CAWSVFGLQPQHF.

This chain links TRBV14 with TRBJ1-1. Germline V gene sequence: CDR1 SGHDN, CDR2 FVKESK. The CDR3 consists of 15 residues. The CDR3: CASSQEREVNTEAFF.